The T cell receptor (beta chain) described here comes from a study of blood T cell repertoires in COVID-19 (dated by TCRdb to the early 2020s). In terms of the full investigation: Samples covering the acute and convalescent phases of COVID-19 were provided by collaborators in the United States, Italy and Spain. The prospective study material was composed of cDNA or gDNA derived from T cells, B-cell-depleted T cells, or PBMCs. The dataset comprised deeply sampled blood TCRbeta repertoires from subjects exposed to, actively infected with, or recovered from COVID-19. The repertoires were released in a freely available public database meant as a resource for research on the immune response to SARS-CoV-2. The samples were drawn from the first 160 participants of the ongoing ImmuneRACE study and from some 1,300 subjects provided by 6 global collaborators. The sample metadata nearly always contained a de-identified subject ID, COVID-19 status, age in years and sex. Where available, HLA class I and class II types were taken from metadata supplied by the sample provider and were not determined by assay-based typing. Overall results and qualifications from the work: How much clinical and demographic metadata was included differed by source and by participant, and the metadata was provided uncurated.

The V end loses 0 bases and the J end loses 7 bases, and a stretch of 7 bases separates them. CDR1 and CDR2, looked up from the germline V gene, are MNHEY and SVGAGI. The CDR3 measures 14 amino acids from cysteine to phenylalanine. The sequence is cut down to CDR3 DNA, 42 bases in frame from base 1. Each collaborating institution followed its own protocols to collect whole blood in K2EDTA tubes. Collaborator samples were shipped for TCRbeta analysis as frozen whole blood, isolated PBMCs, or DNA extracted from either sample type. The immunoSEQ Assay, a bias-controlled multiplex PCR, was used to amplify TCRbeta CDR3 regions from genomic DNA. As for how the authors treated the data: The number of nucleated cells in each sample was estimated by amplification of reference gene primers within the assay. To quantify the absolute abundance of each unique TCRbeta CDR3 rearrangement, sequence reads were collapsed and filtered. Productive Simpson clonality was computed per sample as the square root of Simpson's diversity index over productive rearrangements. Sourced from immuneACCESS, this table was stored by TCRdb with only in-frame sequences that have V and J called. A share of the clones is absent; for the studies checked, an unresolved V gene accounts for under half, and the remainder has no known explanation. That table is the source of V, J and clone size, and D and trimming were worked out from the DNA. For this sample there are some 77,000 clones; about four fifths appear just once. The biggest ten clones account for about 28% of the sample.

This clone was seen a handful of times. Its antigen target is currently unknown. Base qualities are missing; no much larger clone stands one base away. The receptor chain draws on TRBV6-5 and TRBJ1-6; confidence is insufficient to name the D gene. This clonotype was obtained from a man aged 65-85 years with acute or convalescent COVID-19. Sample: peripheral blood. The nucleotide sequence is TGTGCCAGCAGTTACTCGAAGCGAAATTCACCCCTCCACTTT. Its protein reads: CASSYSKRNSPLHF.